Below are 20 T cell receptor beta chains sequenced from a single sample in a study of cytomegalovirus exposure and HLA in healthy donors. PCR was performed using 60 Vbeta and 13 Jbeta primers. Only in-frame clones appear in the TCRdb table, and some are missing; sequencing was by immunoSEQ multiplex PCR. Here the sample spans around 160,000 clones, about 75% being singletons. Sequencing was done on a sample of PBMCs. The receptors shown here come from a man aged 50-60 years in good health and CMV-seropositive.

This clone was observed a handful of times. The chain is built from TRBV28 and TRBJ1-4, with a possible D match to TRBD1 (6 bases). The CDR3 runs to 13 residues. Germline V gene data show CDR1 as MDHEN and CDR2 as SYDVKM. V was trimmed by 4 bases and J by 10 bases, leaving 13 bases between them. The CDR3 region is CASSWGPEGKLFF. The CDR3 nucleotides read TGTGCCAGCAGTTGGGGGCCCGAGGGAAAACTGTTTTTT.

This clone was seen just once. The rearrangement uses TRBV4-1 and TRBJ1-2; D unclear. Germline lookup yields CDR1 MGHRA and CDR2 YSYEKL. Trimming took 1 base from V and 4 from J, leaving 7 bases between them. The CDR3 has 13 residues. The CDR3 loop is CASSQGGLYGYTF. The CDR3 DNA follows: TGCGCCAGCAGCCAAGGTGGCCTCTATGGCTACACCTTC.

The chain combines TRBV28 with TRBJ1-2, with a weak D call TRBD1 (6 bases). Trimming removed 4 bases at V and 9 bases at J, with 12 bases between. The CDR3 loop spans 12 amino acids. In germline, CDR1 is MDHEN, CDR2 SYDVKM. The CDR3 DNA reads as TGTGCCAGCAGTTCGTACAGGGATCGCTACACCTTC. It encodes CASSSYRDRYTF.

The CDR3 DNA reads as TGTGCCAGCAGTTACCAAAATTCACCCCTCCACTTT. Residues: CASSYQNSPLHF. The J gene is TRBJ1-6, the V gene TRBV6-5; the D is unclear. Germline-derived CDR1 and CDR2 are MNHEY and SVGAGI. The V gene lost 2 bases and the J gene lost 7 bases, with 3 bases spanning the gap. The CDR3 is made up of 12 amino acids.

CDR3 sequence (DNA): TGTGCCAGTAGTTGGACAGGGCTTAATCAGCCCCAGCATTTT. Translated, it gives CASSWTGLNQPQHF. The chain carries TRBV19 and TRBJ1-5; 8 bases map to TRBD1. CDR3 length: 14 residues. The J segment lost 4 bases and the V segment lost 5 bases, leaving 4 bases of the junction unmatched. Germline V gene data show CDR1 as LNHDA and CDR2 as SQIVND (reference sequence).

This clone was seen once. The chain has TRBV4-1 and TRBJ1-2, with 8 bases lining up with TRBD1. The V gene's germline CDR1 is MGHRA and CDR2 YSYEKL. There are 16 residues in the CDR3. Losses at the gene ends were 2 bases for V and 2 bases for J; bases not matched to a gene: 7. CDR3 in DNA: TGCGCCAGCAGCCAAAGACAGGGGTTTTTCAACTATGGCTACACCTTC. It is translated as CASSQRQGFFNYGYTF.

The CDR3 DNA follows: TGTGCCAGCAGTTCCGTTGGCAGGCCCTACGAGCAGTACTTC. It specifies CASSSVGRPYEQYF. The rearrangement uses TRBV28 and TRBJ2-7; unclear D gene. Germline V gene data show CDR1 as MDHEN and CDR2 as SYDVKM. The CDR3 is 14 amino acids. V gave up 4 bases and J gave up 2 bases, with 12 bases separating them. The variable domain in full, completed from reference TRBV28 and TRBJ2-7, reads DVKVTQSSRYLVKRTGEKVFLECVQDMDHENMFWYRQDPGLGLRLIYFSYDVKMKEKGDIPEGYSVSREKKERFSLILESASTNQTSMYLCASSSVGRPYEQYFGPGTRLTVT.

The DNA for the CDR3 is TGCGCCAGCAGTGACCCTCGGTTAACTAGCAATCAGCCCCAGCATTTT. Protein sequence: CASSDPRLTSNQPQHF. This rearrangement joins TRBV10-2 to TRBJ1-5; D uncertain. The CDR3 spans 16 residues. Germline V gene sequence: CDR1 WSHSY, CDR2 SAAADI. V lost 3 bases, J lost 0 bases, and 12 bases lay in between.

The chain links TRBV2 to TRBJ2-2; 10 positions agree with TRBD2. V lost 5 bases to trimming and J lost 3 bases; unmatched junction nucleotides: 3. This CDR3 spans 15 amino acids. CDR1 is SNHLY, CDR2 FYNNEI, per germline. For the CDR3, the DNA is TGTGCCAGCAGTACTAGCGGGGCCCACACCGGGGAGCTGTTTTTT. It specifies CASSTSGAHTGELFF.

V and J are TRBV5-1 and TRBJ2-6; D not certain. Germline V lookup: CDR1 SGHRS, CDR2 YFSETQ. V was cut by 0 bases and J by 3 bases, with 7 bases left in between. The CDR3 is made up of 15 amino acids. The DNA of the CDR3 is TGCGCCAGCAGCTTGGATCGGGTTGGGGCCAACGTCCTGACTTTC. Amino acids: CASSLDRVGANVLTF. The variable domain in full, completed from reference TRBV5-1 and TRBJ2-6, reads KAGVTQTPRYLIKTRGQQVTLSCSPISGHRSVSWYQQTPGQGLQFLFEYFSETQRNKGNFPGRFSGRQFSNSRSEMNVSTLELGDSALYLCASSLDRVGANVLTFGAGSRLTVL.

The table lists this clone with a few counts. The CDR3 nucleotides are TGCAGCTCTTTGAACAGACAGGGCCCAGATACGCAGTATTTT. It codes for CSSLNRQGPDTQYF. The chain carries TRBV29-1 and TRBJ2-3, with 7 positions matching TRBD1. In germline, CDR1 is SQVTM, CDR2 ANQGSEA. The CDR3 is made up of 14 amino acids. Germline trimming cut 8 bases from V and 4 bases from J; bases unmatched to any gene: 12.

The CDR3: CASSGAKTGNYGYTF. As DNA, the CDR3 is TGTGCCAGCAGTGGAGCCAAGACAGGCAACTATGGCTACACCTTC. The J gene is TRBJ1-2, the V gene TRBV6-1; maybe TRBD1 (6 bases). Germline V lookup: CDR1 MNHNS, CDR2 SASEGT. V lost 4 bases and J 2 bases, leaving 14 bases between the germline ends. There are 15 residues in the CDR3.

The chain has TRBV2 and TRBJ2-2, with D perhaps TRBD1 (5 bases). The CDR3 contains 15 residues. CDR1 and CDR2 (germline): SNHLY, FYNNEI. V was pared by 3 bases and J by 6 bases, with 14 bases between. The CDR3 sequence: CASSEGRRGAGELFF. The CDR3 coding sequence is TGTGCCAGCAGTGAGGGGCGAAGAGGTGCCGGGGAGCTGTTTTTT.

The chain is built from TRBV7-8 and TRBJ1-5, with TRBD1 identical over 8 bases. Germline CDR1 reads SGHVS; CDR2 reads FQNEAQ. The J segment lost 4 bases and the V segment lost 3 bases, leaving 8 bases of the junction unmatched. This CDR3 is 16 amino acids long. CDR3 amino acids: CASSFETGGSNQPQHF. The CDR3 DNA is TGTGCCAGCAGCTTCGAAACAGGGGGTAGTAATCAGCCCCAGCATTTT.

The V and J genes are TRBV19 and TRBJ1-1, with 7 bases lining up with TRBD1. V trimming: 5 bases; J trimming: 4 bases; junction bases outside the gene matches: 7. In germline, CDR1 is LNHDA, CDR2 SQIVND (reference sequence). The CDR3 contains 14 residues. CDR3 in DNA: TGTGCCAGTAGTCTAACAGGGGTTGGCACTGAAGCTTTCTTT. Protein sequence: CASSLTGVGTEAFF.

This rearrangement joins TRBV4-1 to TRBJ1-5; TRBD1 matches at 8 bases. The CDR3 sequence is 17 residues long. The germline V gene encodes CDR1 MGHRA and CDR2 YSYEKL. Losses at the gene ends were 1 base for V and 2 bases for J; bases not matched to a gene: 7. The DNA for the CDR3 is TGCGCCAGCAGCCAAGCAGGGGGCTATAGAGGCAATCAGCCCCAGCATTTT. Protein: CASSQAGGYRGNQPQHF.

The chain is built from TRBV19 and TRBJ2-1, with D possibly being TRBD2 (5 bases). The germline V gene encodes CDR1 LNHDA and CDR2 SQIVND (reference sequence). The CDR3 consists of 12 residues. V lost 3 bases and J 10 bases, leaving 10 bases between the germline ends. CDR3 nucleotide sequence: TGTGCCAGTAGTATCGTAGCGCGAGAGCAGTTCTTC. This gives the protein CASSIVAREQFF.

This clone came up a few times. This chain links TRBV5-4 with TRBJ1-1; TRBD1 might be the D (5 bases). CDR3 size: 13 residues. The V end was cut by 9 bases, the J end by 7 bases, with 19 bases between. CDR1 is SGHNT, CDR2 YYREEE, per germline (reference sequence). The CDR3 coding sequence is TGTGCCACCACCCTCGGACACCCCAATGAAGCTTTCTTT. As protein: CATTLGHPNEAFF. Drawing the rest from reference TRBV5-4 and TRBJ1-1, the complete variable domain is ETGVTQSPTHLIKTRGQQVTLRCSSQSGHNTVSWYQQALGQGPQFIFQYYREEENGRGNFPPRFSGLQFPNYSSELNVNALELDDSALYLCATTLGHPNEAFFGQGTRLTVV.

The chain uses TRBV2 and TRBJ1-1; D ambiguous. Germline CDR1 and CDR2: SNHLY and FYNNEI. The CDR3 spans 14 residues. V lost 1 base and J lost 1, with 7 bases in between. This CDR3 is CASSEGAGNTEAFF. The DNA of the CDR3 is TGTGCCAGCAGTGAAGGCGCTGGGAACACTGAAGCTTTCTTT.

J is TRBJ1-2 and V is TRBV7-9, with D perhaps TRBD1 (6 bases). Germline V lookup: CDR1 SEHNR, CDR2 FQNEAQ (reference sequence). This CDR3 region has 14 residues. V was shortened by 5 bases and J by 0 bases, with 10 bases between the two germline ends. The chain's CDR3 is CASSPAGANYGYTF. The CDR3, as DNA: TGTGCCAGCAGCCCCGCAGGGGCTAACTATGGCTACACCTTC. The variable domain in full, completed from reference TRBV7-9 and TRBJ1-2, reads DTGVSQNPRHKITKRGQNVTFRCDPISEHNRLYWYRQTLGQGPEFLTYFQNEAQLEKSRLLSDRFSAERPKGSFSTLEIQRTEQGDSAMYLCASSPAGANYGYTFGSGTRLTVV.